Listed here are 14 T cell receptor beta chains from one sample, sequenced in a study of beta chain features in type 1 diabetes. Expressed TCRB transcripts were sequenced because the entire RNA isolate underwent reverse transcription. Data came from immunoSEQ multiplex PCR; TCRdb stores just in-frame clones and leaves some out. The sample consists of roughly 160,000 clones, around 8% of them appearing once. Regarding the study as a whole: Moderate yet significant TCRB CDR3 shortening was seen in Type 1 diabetes patients in all four CD4+ subsets.

No antigen is known for these receptors. The sequencing sample was made of central memory CD4+ T cells from blood. These receptors originate from a woman younger than 30 with type 1 diabetes.

The rearrangement links TRBV11-3 to TRBJ2-1; D is possibly TRBD1 (6 bases). Germline lookup yields CDR1 SGHNT and CDR2 YENEEA. Trimming removed 0 bases at V and 0 bases at J, with 6 bases between. There are 15 residues in the CDR3. The CDR3 region has the DNA TGTGCCAGCAGCTTAGACAGGGGCTCCTACAATGAGCAGTTCTTC. Translated: CASSLDRGSYNEQFF. Full variable domain (remainder filled in from reference TRBV11-3 and TRBJ2-1): EAGVVQSPRYKIIEKKQPVAFWCNPISGHNTLYWYLQNLGQGPELLIRYENEEAVDDSQLPKDRFSAERLKGVDSTLKIQPAELGDSAVYLCASSLDRGSYNEQFFGPGTRLTVL.

The chain links TRBV4-3 to TRBJ2-1, with TRBD1 as a possible D gene (6 bases). The CDR3 has 14 amino acids. Looked up from germline, CDR1 is LGHNA and CDR2 is YSLEER. V was pared by 0 bases and J by 9 bases, with 12 bases between. The CDR3 spells CASSQDPGVLEQFF. In DNA form, the CDR3 reads TGCGCCAGCAGCCAAGATCCAGGGGTGCTTGAGCAGTTCTTC.

In this sample, this clone turned up a few times. The same CDR3 arises from other DNA sequences in this sample as well. This sequence joins TRBV7-2 and TRBJ1-5; D possibly corresponds to TRBD1 (6 bases). Per the germline V gene, CDR1 is SGHTA and CDR2 is FQGNSA. Deletions cut 6 bases from V and 4 bases from J, with 10 bases between. CDR3 length equals 13 residues. The CDR3 here is CASSVRGNQPQHF. The CDR3 coding sequence is TGTGCCAGCAGTGTGAGGGGGAATCAGCCCCAGCATTTT.

The chain is built from TRBV7-2 and TRBJ2-3, with D hard to call. Germline CDR1 and CDR2: SGHTA and FQGNSA. V was shortened by 2 bases and J by 6 bases, with 15 bases between the two germline ends. The CDR3 consists of 15 residues. The CDR3 loop is CASSLMRQPRDTQYF. In DNA form, the CDR3 reads TGTGCCAGCAGCTTAATGCGGCAGCCTCGGGATACGCAGTATTTT.

This clone has just a few counts. CDR3 protein: CASSPVEGQPQHF. CDR3 nucleotides: TGTGCCAGCAGTCCCGTGGAGGGGCAGCCCCAGCATTTT. The chain has TRBV28 and TRBJ1-5, with a weak D call TRBD1 (5 bases). V was pared by 5 bases and J by 7 bases, with 12 bases between. Germline lookup yields CDR1 MDHEN and CDR2 SYDVKM. The CDR3 runs 13 residues.

The DNA of the CDR3 is TGCAGCGTTGGTTCCAGCGCTGAACTGGGCGAGCAGTACTTC. Its translation: CSVGSSAELGEQYF. The chain combines TRBV29-1 with TRBJ2-7; D unresolved. From germline, CDR1 is SQVTM and CDR2 ANQGSEA. The CDR3 runs to 14 residues. V dropped 4 bases and J dropped 6 bases, with 19 bases sitting between them.

V is TRBV28 and J is TRBJ1-5; 9 positions agree with TRBD1. This CDR3 has 16 amino acids. Trimming at V came to 9 bases and at J to 0 bases, leaving 9 bases not matched to a gene. Germline-derived CDR1 and CDR2 are MDHEN and SYDVKM. The CDR3 loop is CASNKQGARSNQPQHF. The CDR3 DNA reads TGTGCCAGTAATAAACAGGGGGCCCGTAGCAATCAGCCCCAGCATTTT.

This clone has only a few counts. The chain has TRBV14 and TRBJ1-1, with D maybe TRBD1 (6 bases). Germline-derived CDR1 and CDR2 are SGHDN and FVKESK. This CDR3 contains 16 residues. V lost 0 bases, J lost 5 bases, and 16 bases lay in between. DNA of the CDR3: TGTGCCAGCAGCCAAGATGCGGGGGCAAGGGGAACTGAAGCTTTCTTT. It is translated as CASSQDAGARGTEAFF.

At least ten counts were recorded for this clone. The chain combines TRBV28 with TRBJ2-5, with D possibly TRBD2 on 6 matching bases. Germline V CDR1 and CDR2: MDHEN, SYDVKM. V was clipped by 6 bases and J by 3 bases, with 11 bases between them. This CDR3 is built from 13 residues. The chain's CDR3 is CASSLAGKETQYF. The CDR3 coding sequence is TGTGCCAGCAGCCTGGCGGGGAAAGAGACCCAGTACTTC.

The chain has TRBV2 and TRBJ2-1; a possible D gene is TRBD2 (6 bases). The CDR3 consists of 15 residues. Germline V gene data show CDR1 as SNHLY and CDR2 as FYNNEI. The V gene lost 4 bases and the J gene lost 5 bases, with 15 bases spanning the gap. CDR3 protein: CASSAIGGTHNEQFF. In DNA form, the CDR3 reads TGTGCCAGCAGTGCAATTGGAGGGACGCACAATGAGCAGTTCTTC.

The rearrangement joins TRBV9 to TRBJ2-1; 13 bases line up with TRBD2. J lost 6 bases, V lost 4 bases, and 4 bases had no gene match. The CDR3 runs 15 residues. In germline, CDR1 is SGDLS, CDR2 YYNGEE. Written as DNA, the CDR3 is TGTGCCAGCAGCCTGGGACTAGCGGGATTCAATGAGCAGTTCTTC. It yields the protein CASSLGLAGFNEQFF.

This clone was seen a handful of times. The genes are TRBV18 and TRBJ1-5; the D gene is possibly TRBD1 (5 bases). CDR3 length equals 13 residues. Germline CDR1 KGHSH, CDR2 LQKENI. V dropped 5 bases and J dropped 2 bases, with 7 bases sitting between them. CDR3 sequence: CASSGAGNQPQHF. In nucleotides, the CDR3 is TGTGCCAGCTCAGGGGCCGGCAATCAGCCCCAGCATTTT.

The V and J genes are TRBV29-1 and TRBJ2-7; TRBD1 agrees at 10 bases. The CDR3 extends over 14 amino acids. V shed 4 bases, J shed 2 bases, and the junction held 5 bases outside the gene matches. The germline CDR1 and CDR2 sequences are SQVTM and ANQGSEA. Written as DNA, the CDR3 is TGCAGCGTTGCTGCCGGGACAGGGGCCTACGAGCAGTACTTC. Amino acid sequence: CSVAAGTGAYEQYF.

This clone was picked up a small number of times. This sequence joins TRBV7-7 and TRBJ2-5; 7 bases match TRBD1. This CDR3 is built from 14 residues. V shed 2 bases, J shed 3 bases, and the junction held 3 bases outside the gene matches. The germline V gene encodes CDR1 SSHAT and CDR2 FNYEAQ (reference sequence). CDR3: CASSLRQGEETQYF. Here the CDR3 DNA reads TGTGCCAGCAGCTTAAGACAGGGTGAAGAGACCCAGTACTTC.